This passage covers 4 T cell receptor beta chains from one sample sequenced in a study of vaccination and CD4 T cells after COVID-19. The Oncomine TCR Beta short-read assay was what sequenced the DNA obtained from cultured CD4+ T cells. TCRdb reprocessed the PCR reads with MiXCR, giving one entry per CDR3 protein. The table includes 6,500 to 8,500 distinct CDR3 sequences, less than 80% detected once. Specified treatment: approximately nine-day PBMC culture with coronavirus spike peptide pools or control peptides (ViraFEST assay). These TCRs' antigens remain unknown. The sample taken for sequencing was CD4+ T cells from blood, cultured in vitro. These receptor sequences come from a human donor who had recovered from COVID-19.

This clonotype was seen a few times. This chain connects TRBV19 to TRBJ1-5; 8 nucleotides match TRBD1. This CDR3 is 16 amino acids long. The V and J ends lost 0 bases and 7 bases, in that order; junction bases with no gene match: 8. In germline, CDR1 is LNHDA, CDR2 SQIVND (reference sequence). The CDR3 region is CASSIDGGQGRQPQHF. The CDR3 DNA sequence: TGTGCCAGTAGTATAGACGGCGGACAGGGCCGGCAGCCCCAGCATTTT. Full variable domain (outside the CDR3, taken from reference TRBV19 and TRBJ1-5): DGGITQSPKYLFRKEGQNVTLSCEQNLNHDAMYWYRQDPGQGLRLIYYSQIVNDFQKGDIAEGYSVSREKKESFPLTVTSAQKNPTAFYLCASSIDGGQGRQPQHFGDGTRLSIL.

CDR3 region: CASRTGMNTEAFF. CDR3 bases: TGTGCCAGCCGGACAGGCATGAACACTGAAGCTTTCTTT. The chain has TRBV2 and TRBJ1-1; 7 bases fit TRBD1. J gave up 0 bases and V 8 bases, and 3 bases lay outside the gene matches. This CDR3 has 13 amino acids. Germline assignment: CDR1 SNHLY and CDR2 FYNNEI.

The V and J genes are TRBV12-3 or TRBV12-4 and TRBJ1-1; D gene unclear. The ends were cut back, 3 bases at V and 9 bases at J, with 23 bases in the middle. The CDR3 sequence is 16 residues long. The CDR3 bases are TGTGCCAGCAGTTTCTTGTCGGGCGGGGTTAGACCCCAAGCTTTCTTT. Translating it yields CASSFLSGGVRPQAFF.

V usage is TRBV20-1 and J usage is TRBJ2-5; either TRBD1 or TRBD2 may supply D (6 bases each). Per the germline V gene, CDR1 is DFQATT and CDR2 is SNEGSKA (reference sequence). V dropped 6 bases and J dropped 4 bases, with 18 bases sitting between them. The CDR3 runs 14 residues. The CDR3 sequence: CSAAPQGRGETQYF. The CDR3 coding sequence is TGCAGTGCCGCCCCCCAGGGGCGGGGAGAGACCCAGTACTTC.